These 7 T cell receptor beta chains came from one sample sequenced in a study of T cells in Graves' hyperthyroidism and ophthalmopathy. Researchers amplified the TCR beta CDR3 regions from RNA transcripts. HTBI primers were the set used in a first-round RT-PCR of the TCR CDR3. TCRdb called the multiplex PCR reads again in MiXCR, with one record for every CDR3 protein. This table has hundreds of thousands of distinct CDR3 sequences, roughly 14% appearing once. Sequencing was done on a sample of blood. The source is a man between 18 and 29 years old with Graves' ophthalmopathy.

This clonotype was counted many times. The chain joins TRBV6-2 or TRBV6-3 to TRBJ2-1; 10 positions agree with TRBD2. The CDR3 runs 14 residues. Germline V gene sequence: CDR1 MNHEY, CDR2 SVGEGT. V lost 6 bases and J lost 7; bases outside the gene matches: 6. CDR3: CASSHTSGANEQFF. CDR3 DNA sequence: TGTGCCAGCAGCCATACTAGCGGGGCTAATGAGCAGTTCTTC.

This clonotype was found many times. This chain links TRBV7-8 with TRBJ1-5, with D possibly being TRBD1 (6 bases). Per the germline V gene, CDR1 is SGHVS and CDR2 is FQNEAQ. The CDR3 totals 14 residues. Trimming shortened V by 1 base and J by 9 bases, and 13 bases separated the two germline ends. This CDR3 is CASSLGQGRWPQHF. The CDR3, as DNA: TGTGCCAGCAGCTTAGGGCAGGGGAGGTGGCCCCAGCATTTT.

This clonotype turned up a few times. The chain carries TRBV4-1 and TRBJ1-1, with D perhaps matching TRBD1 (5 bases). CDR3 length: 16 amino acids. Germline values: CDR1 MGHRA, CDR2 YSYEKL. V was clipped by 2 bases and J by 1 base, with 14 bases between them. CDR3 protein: CASSQLSGTPNTEAFF. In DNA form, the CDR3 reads TGCGCCAGCAGCCAATTATCCGGGACCCCGAACACTGAAGCTTTCTTT.

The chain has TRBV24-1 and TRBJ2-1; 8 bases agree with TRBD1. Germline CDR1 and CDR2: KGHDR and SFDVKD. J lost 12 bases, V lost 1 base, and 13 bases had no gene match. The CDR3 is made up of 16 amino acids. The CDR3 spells CATSDLNRGSWEGQFF. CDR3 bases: TGTGCCACCAGTGATTTAAACAGGGGGTCTTGGGAAGGGCAGTTCTTC.

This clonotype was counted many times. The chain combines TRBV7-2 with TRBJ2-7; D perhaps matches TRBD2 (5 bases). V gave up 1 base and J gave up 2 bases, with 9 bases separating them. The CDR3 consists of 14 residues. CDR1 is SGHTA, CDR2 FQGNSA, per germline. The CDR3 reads CASSLERRPYEQYF. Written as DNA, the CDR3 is TGTGCCAGCAGCTTAGAGCGGAGACCCTACGAGCAGTACTTC.

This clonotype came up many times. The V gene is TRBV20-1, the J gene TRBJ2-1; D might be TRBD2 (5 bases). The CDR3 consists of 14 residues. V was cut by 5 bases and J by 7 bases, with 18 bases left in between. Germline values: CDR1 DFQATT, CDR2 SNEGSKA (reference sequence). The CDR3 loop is CSAGLGRLRNEQFF. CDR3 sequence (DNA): TGCAGTGCTGGACTTGGAAGGCTACGTAATGAGCAGTTCTTC.

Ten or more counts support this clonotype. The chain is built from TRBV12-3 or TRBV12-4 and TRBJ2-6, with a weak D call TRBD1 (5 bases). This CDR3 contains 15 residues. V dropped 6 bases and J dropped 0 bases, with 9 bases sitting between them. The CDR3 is CASSRQSSGANVLTF. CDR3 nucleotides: TGTGCCAGCAGCCGACAGTCCTCTGGGGCCAACGTCCTGACTTTC.